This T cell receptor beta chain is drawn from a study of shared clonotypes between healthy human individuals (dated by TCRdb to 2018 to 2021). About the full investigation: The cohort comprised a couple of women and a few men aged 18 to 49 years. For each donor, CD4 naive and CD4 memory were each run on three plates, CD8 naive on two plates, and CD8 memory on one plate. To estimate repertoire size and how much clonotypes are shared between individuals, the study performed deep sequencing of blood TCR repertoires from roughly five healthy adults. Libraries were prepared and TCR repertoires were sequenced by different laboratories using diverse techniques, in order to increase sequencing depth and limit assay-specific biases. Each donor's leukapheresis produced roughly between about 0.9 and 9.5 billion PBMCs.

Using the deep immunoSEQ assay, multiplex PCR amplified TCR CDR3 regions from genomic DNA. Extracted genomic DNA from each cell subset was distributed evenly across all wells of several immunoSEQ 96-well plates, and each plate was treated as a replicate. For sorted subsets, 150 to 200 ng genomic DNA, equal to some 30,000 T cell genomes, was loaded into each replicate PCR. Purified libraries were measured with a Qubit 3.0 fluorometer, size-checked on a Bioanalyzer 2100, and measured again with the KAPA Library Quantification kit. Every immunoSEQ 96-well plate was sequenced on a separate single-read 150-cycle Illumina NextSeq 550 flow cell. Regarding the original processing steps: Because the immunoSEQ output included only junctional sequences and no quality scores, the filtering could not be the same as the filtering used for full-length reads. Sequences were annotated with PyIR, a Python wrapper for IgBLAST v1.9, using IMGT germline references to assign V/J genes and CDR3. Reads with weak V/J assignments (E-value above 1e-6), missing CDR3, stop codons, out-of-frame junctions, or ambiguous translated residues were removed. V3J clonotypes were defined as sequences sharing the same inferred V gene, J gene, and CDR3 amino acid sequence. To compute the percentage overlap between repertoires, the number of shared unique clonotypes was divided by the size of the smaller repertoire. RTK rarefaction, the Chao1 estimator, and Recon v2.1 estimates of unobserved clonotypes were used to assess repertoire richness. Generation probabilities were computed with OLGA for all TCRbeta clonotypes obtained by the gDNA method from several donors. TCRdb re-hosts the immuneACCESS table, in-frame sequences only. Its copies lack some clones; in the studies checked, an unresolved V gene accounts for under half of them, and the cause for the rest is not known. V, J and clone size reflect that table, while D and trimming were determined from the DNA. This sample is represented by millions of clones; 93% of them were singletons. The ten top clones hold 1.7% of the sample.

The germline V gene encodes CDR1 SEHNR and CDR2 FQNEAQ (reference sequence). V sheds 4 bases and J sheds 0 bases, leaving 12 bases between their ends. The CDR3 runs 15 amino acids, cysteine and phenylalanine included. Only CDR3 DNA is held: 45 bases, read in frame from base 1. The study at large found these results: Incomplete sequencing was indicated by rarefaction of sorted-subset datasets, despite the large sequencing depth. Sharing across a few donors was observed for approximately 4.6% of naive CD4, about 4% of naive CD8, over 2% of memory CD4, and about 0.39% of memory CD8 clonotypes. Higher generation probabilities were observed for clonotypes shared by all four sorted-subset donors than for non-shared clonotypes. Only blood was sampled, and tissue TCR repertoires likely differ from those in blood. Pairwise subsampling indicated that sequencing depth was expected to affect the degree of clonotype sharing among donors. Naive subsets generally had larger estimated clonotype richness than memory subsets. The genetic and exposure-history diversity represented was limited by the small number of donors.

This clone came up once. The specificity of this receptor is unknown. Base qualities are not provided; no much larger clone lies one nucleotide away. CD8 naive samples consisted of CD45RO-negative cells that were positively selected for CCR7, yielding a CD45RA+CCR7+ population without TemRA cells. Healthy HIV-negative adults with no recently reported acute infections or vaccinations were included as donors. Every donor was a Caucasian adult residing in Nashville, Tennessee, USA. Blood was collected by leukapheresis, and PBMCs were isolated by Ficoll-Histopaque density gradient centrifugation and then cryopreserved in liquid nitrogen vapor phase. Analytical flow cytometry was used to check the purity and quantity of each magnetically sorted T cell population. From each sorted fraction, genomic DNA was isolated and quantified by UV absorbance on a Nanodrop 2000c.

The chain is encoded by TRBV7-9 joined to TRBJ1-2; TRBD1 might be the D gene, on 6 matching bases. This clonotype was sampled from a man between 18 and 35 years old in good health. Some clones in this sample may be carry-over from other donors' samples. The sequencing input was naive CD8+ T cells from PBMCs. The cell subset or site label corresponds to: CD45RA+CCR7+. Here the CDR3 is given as CASSSKTGSNYGYTF. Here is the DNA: TGTGCCAGCAGCTCAAAGACAGGTTCTAACTATGGCTACACCTTC.